This is a list of T cell receptor beta chains from one sample in a study of glioma-infiltrating T cells. MiXCR, run by TCRdb on the multiplex PCR reads, gives a single entry per CDR3 protein. In the table there are around 150,000 distinct CDR3 sequences, about 39% of which are singletons. The sample consisted of glioma tissue, nonneoplastic brain tissue, or PBMCs (not recorded which). All receptors derive from a human donor with low-grade glioma or glioblastoma, undergoing nonglioma brain surgery, or in good health (not recorded which). Each CDR3 is given with its conserved first and last residue. A D gene is named only where the DNA matches it firmly. Clone size is shown for a subset of rows, as once, few, many or a class of expanded clone.

V: TRBV4-1; size: .; J: TRBJ2-3; D: .; DNA: TGCGCCAGCAGTCCAGCCCCACGGTCAGATACGCAGTATTTT; CDR3: CASSPAPRSDTQYF
V: TRBV3-1; size: .; J: TRBJ2-7; D: .; DNA: TGTGCCAGCAGCCAAGGTTCGGCCTACGAGCAGTACTTC; CDR3: CASSQGSAYEQYF
V: TRBV15; size: .; J: TRBJ2-3; D: TRBD1; DNA: TGTGCCACCAGAGCGGACAGGTTTAGCATAGATACGCAGTATTTT; CDR3: CATRADRFSIDTQYF
V: TRBV7-9; size: few; J: TRBJ1-5; D: .; DNA: TGTGCCAGCAGCCTGGGAGGAATAGGGCAGCCCCAGCATTTT; CDR3: CASSLGGIGQPQHF
V: TRBV2; size: .; J: TRBJ2-1; D: .; DNA: TGTGCCAGCACCTCCGGGACTTCGAATGAGCAGTTCTTC; CDR3: CASTSGTSNEQFF
V: TRBV12-3/TRBV12-4; size: .; J: TRBJ2-1; D: .; DNA: TGTGCCAGCAGCCCCTCCCATGAGCAGTTCTTC; CDR3: CASSPSHEQFF
V: TRBV19; size: .; J: TRBJ2-3; D: .; DNA: TGTGCCAGTAGTAGGGGCCTCGACACAGATACGCAGTATTTT; CDR3: CASSRGLDTDTQYF
V: TRBV7-8; size: .; J: TRBJ1-1; D: TRBD1; DNA: TGTGCCAGCAGCTTAGCGGGACAGGGGGCCACTGAAGCTTTCTTT; CDR3: CASSLAGQGATEAFF
V: TRBV4-2; size: .; J: TRBJ2-3; D: TRBD2; DNA: TGTGCCAGCAGCTCTGATTTAGCGGGAAGCACAGATACGCAGTATTTT; CDR3: CASSSDLAGSTDTQYF
V: TRBV29-1; size: once; J: TRBJ2-1; D: .; DNA: TGCAGCGCCCAACTAGCTACCAGCTCCTACGAGCAGTTCTTC; CDR3: CSAQLATSSYEQFF
V: TRBV6-6; size: .; J: TRBJ2-7; D: TRBD2; DNA: TGTGCCAGCAGAAATGTAGCGGGAGTATACGAGCAGTACTTC; CDR3: CASRNVAGVYEQYF
V: TRBV18; size: .; J: TRBJ2-5; D: .; DNA: TGTGCCAGCTCACCGCACAAGGGGGAGACCCAGTACTTC; CDR3: CASSPHKGETQYF
V: TRBV20-1; size: .; J: TRBJ1-6; D: .; DNA: TGCAGTGCTACACCGGGACGTCTTGGGTCACCCCTCCACTTT; CDR3: CSATPGRLGSPLHF
V: TRBV6-2/TRBV6-3; size: .; J: TRBJ2-7; D: .; DNA: TGTGCCAGCGGCTCCGGTGGACAGTCCTACGAGCAGTACTTC; CDR3: CASGSGGQSYEQYF
V: TRBV10-2; size: few; J: TRBJ1-5; D: .; DNA: TGCGCCAGCAGCCGCGAGGGACAGCCCCAGCATTTT; CDR3: CASSREGQPQHF
V: TRBV6-1; size: many; J: TRBJ2-1; D: TRBD2; DNA: TGTGCCAGCAGTCCCGGGACTAGCGACTACAATGAGCAGTTCTTC; CDR3: CASSPGTSDYNEQFF
V: TRBV6-1; size: .; J: TRBJ1-3; D: .; DNA: TGTGCCAGCAGTGAGATGACCCCGGGCTCCGGAAACACCATATATTTT; CDR3: CASSEMTPGSGNTIYF
V: TRBV20-1; size: .; J: TRBJ1-2; D: .; DNA: TGCAGTGCTACCATATGGACCTCCGGCTCATATGGCTACACCTTC; CDR3: CSATIWTSGSYGYTF
V: TRBV27; size: .; J: TRBJ2-7; D: .; DNA: TGTGCCAGCAGCCCTCGCGCGGTAGTTTACGAGCAGTACTTC; CDR3: CASSPRAVVYEQYF
V: TRBV6-1; size: .; J: TRBJ1-2; D: TRBD1; DNA: TGTGCCAGCAGCCCCGGGGGACAGACCCATGGCTACACCTTC; CDR3: CASSPGGQTHGYTF
V: TRBV15; size: .; J: TRBJ2-5; D: .; DNA: TGTGCCACCAGCAGATACGGGGAGACCCAGTACTTC; CDR3: CATSRYGETQYF
V: TRBV10-3; size: .; J: TRBJ1-2; D: .; DNA: TGTGCCATCGGGGCAGAAACCTACACCTTC; CDR3: CAIGAETYTF
V: TRBV7-2; size: .; J: TRBJ2-3; D: TRBD2; DNA: TGTGCCAGCAGCTTTGGGACTAGCGGGAACACAGATACGCAGTATTTT; CDR3: CASSFGTSGNTDTQYF
V: TRBV6-1; size: many; J: TRBJ2-2; D: .; DNA: TGTGCCAGCAGTTTACTGGGTTCGAACACCGGGGAGCTGTTTTTT; CDR3: CASSLLGSNTGELFF
V: TRBV7-9; size: .; J: TRBJ2-7; D: .; DNA: TGTGCCAGCAGCTCGGACGGCGAGCAGTACTTC; CDR3: CASSSDGEQYF
V: TRBV29-1; size: once; J: TRBJ1-1; D: .; DNA: TGCAGCGCGTCCGTGAACACTGAAGCTTTCTTT; CDR3: CSASVNTEAFF
V: TRBV4-2; size: few; J: TRBJ2-1; D: TRBD2; DNA: TGTGCCAGCAGCCGAACCCAGGCTAGCGGAAACAATGAGCAGTTCTTC; CDR3: CASSRTQASGNNEQFF
V: TRBV2; size: .; J: TRBJ2-1; D: .; DNA: TGTGCCAGCAGCCTAGCGAGGAGTTCTTACAATGAGCAGTTCTTC; CDR3: CASSLARSSYNEQFF
V: TRBV7-2; size: .; J: TRBJ2-7; D: TRBD1; DNA: TGTGCCAGCAGCTCTGCTAGGGACAGGGGAGGGTGGTACGAGCAGTACTTC; CDR3: CASSSARDRGGWYEQYF
V: TRBV20-1; size: .; J: TRBJ2-3; D: .; DNA: TGCAGTGCGCGACAAACAGATACGCAGTATTTT; CDR3: CSARQTDTQYF
V: TRBV2; size: few; J: TRBJ1-5; D: TRBD1; DNA: TGTGCCAGCAGTGAACTAAGCAGGGGGAACAATCAGCCCCAGCATTTT; CDR3: CASSELSRGNNQPQHF
V: TRBV7-9; size: few; J: TRBJ1-2; D: .; DNA: TGTGCCAGCAGCTTAGGGACGAGTTCCAACTATGGCTACACCTTC; CDR3: CASSLGTSSNYGYTF
V: TRBV6-1; size: many; J: TRBJ1-1; D: .; DNA: TGTGCCAGCAGGGGGGCTGAAATGAACACTGAAGCTTTCTTT; CDR3: CASRGAEMNTEAFF
V: TRBV4-2; size: .; J: TRBJ2-5; D: .; DNA: TGTGCCAGCAGCTTGACCCAGGGTAACCAAGAGACCCAGTACTTC; CDR3: CASSLTQGNQETQYF
V: TRBV7-2; size: .; J: TRBJ2-5; D: .; DNA: TGTGCCAGCAGCTTAGGATTTCTAGGGACCCAGTACTTC; CDR3: CASSLGFLGTQYF
V: TRBV6-1; size: few; J: TRBJ2-3; D: .; DNA: TGTGCCAGCAGTTTAACGGGAGATACGCAGTATTTT; CDR3: CASSLTGDTQYF
V: TRBV20-1; size: .; J: TRBJ1-2; D: TRBD1; DNA: TGCAGTGCTAGAGACCGGGACAGGGGGTGGAACTATGGCTACACCTTC; CDR3: CSARDRDRGWNYGYTF
V: TRBV20-1; size: .; J: TRBJ1-1; D: .; DNA: TGCAGTGCTAGAGATCAGGACAGTGAAGCTTTCTTT; CDR3: CSARDQDSEAFF
V: TRBV2; size: few; J: TRBJ1-2; D: .; DNA: TGTGCCAGCAGCGGAGGGGCATTGGGTGGCTACACCTTC; CDR3: CASSGGALGGYTF
V: TRBV7-9; size: .; J: TRBJ2-7; D: .; DNA: TGTGCCAGCAGCCTACCGACGGGGTCCTACGAGCAGTACTTC; CDR3: CASSLPTGSYEQYF
V: TRBV6-1; size: many; J: TRBJ1-1; D: TRBD1; DNA: TGTGCCAGCAGTTTCACAGGGGGCACTGAAGCTTTCTTT; CDR3: CASSFTGGTEAFF
V: TRBV7-2; size: .; J: TRBJ1-5; D: TRBD1; DNA: TGTGCCAGCAGCGGACAGGGGGCTTTCAATCAGCCCCAGCATTTT; CDR3: CASSGQGAFNQPQHF
V: TRBV28; size: many; J: TRBJ2-7; D: TRBD1; DNA: TGTGCCAGCAGTTCCATGGACAGGTTCCAATTCAGCTCCTACGAGCAGTACTTC; CDR3: CASSSMDRFQFSSYEQYF
V: TRBV25-1; size: .; J: TRBJ2-1; D: TRBD2; DNA: TGTGCCAGCGAAAGTCTGGGACTAGCGGGAAACAATGAGCAGTTCTTC; CDR3: CASESLGLAGNNEQFF
V: TRBV30; size: .; J: TRBJ2-5; D: .; DNA: TGTGCCTGGAATGGAAGAGGCAACCAGTACTTC; CDR3: CAWNGRGNQYF
V: TRBV7-2; size: few; J: TRBJ2-3; D: .; DNA: TGTGCCAGCAGCTTCCAACAAAATACGCAGTATTTT; CDR3: CASSFQQNTQYF
V: TRBV6-5; size: .; J: TRBJ1-1; D: .; DNA: TGTGCCAGGAGAAAAGGACGGGCTGAAGCTTTCTTT; CDR3: CARRKGRAEAFF
V: TRBV6-6; size: .; J: TRBJ2-3; D: .; DNA: TGTGCCAGCAGTGACTCCGGGGACGGTGGCACAGGTACGCAGTATTTT; CDR3: CASSDSGDGGTGTQYF
V: TRBV28; size: medium-sized; J: TRBJ2-7; D: TRBD1; DNA: TGTGCCAGCAGCCGCGTGACAGGGATAGACGAGCAGTACTTC; CDR3: CASSRVTGIDEQYF
V: TRBV20-1; size: .; J: TRBJ2-1; D: .; DNA: TGCAGTGCTACAGTCCCCTACAATGAGCAGTTCTTC; CDR3: CSATVPYNEQFF
V: TRBV27; size: few; J: TRBJ1-2; D: TRBD1; DNA: TGTGCCAGCAGTTTAGTCAGGGGGACTGGCTACACCTTC; CDR3: CASSLVRGTGYTF
V: TRBV6-2/TRBV6-3; size: .; J: TRBJ2-3; D: .; DNA: TGTGCCAGCACATCCCTAAGCGAGGGGTATTTT; CDR3: CASTSLSEGYF
V: TRBV5-1; size: .; J: TRBJ1-1; D: .; DNA: TGCGCCAGCAGCTTGGGGGGGGTTGAAGCTTTCTTT; CDR3: CASSLGGVEAFF